The 17 T cell receptor beta chains below were found in one sample sequenced in a study of T cells in Graves' hyperthyroidism and ophthalmopathy. TCR beta CDR3 regions were amplified from RNA transcripts. HTBI primers were employed in a first-round RT-PCR of the TCR CDR3. TCRdb fed the multiplex PCR reads into MiXCR, producing one record per CDR3 protein. The table includes about 840,000 distinct CDR3 sequences, 38% detected once. Sequenced sample: blood. All receptors come from a man between 18 and 29 years old with Graves' hyperthyroidism.

This clonotype has ten or more counts. The rearrangement joins TRBV19 to TRBJ1-5, with unresolved D. The V and J ends lost 5 bases and 3 bases respectively, with 11 bases between them. CDR3 length: 14 amino acids. The germline gives CDR1 LNHDA, CDR2 SQIVND (reference sequence). CDR3 in amino acids: CASSLRANNQPQHF. CDR3 in DNA: TGTGCCAGTAGTCTCCGGGCCAACAATCAGCCCCAGCATTTT.

This clonotype has a count of ten or more. The chain has TRBV29-1 and TRBJ1-5, with D unclear. Germline values: CDR1 SQVTM, CDR2 ANQGSEA. The CDR3 loop spans 13 amino acids. The V and J ends lost 4 bases and 0 bases respectively, with 7 bases between them. CDR3 loop: CSVGLNSNQPQHF. As DNA, the CDR3 is TGCAGCGTTGGACTGAATAGCAATCAGCCCCAGCATTTT.

J is TRBJ1-6 and V is TRBV10-3, with TRBD1 matching over 8 bases. V lost 10 bases and J lost 6; bases outside the gene matches: 11. The CDR3 runs to 15 residues. Germline CDR1 ENHRY, CDR2 SYGVKD. CDR3 DNA sequence: TGTGCCAGCAGCCGTCGGACAGGGAGTAATTCACCCCTCCACTTT. Its translation is CASSRRTGSNSPLHF.

This clonotype has more than one count but fewer than ten. This chain connects TRBV7-2 to TRBJ2-5; either TRBD1 or TRBD2 may supply D (5 bases each). CDR1 and CDR2 (germline): SGHTA, FQGNSA. This CDR3 contains 14 residues. Trimming took off 4 bases at V and 5 bases at J, with 14 bases between the two ends. CDR3 DNA: TGTGCCAGCAGCTCCTTAGAGTGGGGGGAGACCCAGTACTTC. Translated: CASSSLEWGETQYF.

There are many counts of this clonotype. The V gene is TRBV2, the J gene TRBJ1-4; D is uncertain. This CDR3 is 11 amino acids long. CDR1 SNHLY and CDR2 FYNNEI come from the germline V gene. V lost 8 bases to trimming and J lost 8 bases, with 9 bases between them. The CDR3 coding sequence is TGTGCCAGCTCGTGGGGAGAAAAACTGTTTTTT. It yields the protein CASSWGEKLFF.

The CDR3 coding sequence is TGTGCCAGCAGCTTACAGGGGGGACTAGCGGGAGAGACCCAGTACTTC. This codes for CASSLQGGLAGETQYF. The chain recombines TRBV9 with TRBJ2-5; the match to TRBD2 covers 12 bases. The CDR3 loop spans 16 amino acids. With V trimmed by 4 bases and J by 4 bases, 8 bases remained unmatched. Germline CDR1 is SGDLS and CDR2 is YYNGEE.

This clonotype was found many times. The chain joins TRBV19 to TRBJ1-2, with D perhaps matching TRBD1 (5 bases). The CDR3 loop spans 14 amino acids. Trimming removed 5 bases at V and 4 bases at J, with 14 bases between. Germline-derived CDR1 and CDR2 are LNHDA and SQIVND (reference sequence). The CDR3 coding sequence is TGTGCCAGTAGTCTCAGGGCTTCTGCCTATGGCTACACCTTC. It encodes CASSLRASAYGYTF. Full variable domain (remainder filled in from reference TRBV19 and TRBJ1-2): DGGITQSPKYLFRKEGQNVTLSCEQNLNHDAMYWYRQDPGQGLRLIYYSQIVNDFQKGDIAEGYSVSREKKESFPLTVTSAQKNPTAFYLCASSLRASAYGYTFGSGTRLTVV.

In its sample, this clonotype was seen many times. The rearrangement uses TRBV10-3 and TRBJ2-5; possibly TRBD1 or TRBD2 for D (5 bases each). Germline V CDR1 and CDR2: ENHRY, SYGVKD. The CDR3 totals 14 residues. The V end was cut by 8 bases, the J end by 0 bases, with 13 bases between. CDR3 loop: CAIRMGPYQETQYF. The CDR3 DNA reads TGTGCCATCCGAATGGGACCCTACCAAGAGACCCAGTACTTC.

This rearrangement joins TRBV7-2 to TRBJ2-5; D gene unclear. Between the trimmed V and J ends, which lost 5 bases and 5 bases, there was a span of 12 bases. CDR1 is SGHTA, CDR2 FQGNSA, per germline. The CDR3 contains 13 residues. The CDR3 loop reads CASSPLSYETQYF. CDR3 DNA sequence: TGTGCCAGCAGCCCCCTAAGCTACGAGACCCAGTACTTC.

In this sample, this clonotype turned up a few times. The chain employs TRBV6-6 and TRBJ2-2; D unresolved. CDR1 is MNHNY and CDR2 is SVGAGI in the germline V gene (reference sequence). The V end was cut by 7 bases, the J end by 2 bases, with 11 bases between. The CDR3 spans 14 residues. For the CDR3, the DNA is TGTGCCAGCATCCCGTCCCTAAACACCGGGGAGCTGTTTTTT. Amino acid sequence: CASIPSLNTGELFF.

This clonotype occurred a few times. The germline gene is not matched at one end of the junction; a read error may be the cause. The chain joins TRBV7-2 to TRBJ2-2, with D tentatively TRBD2 (5 bases). Germline assignment: CDR1 SGHTA and CDR2 FQGNSA. The CDR3 totals 14 residues. CDR3 bases: TGTGCCAGCAGCTTGACCGGCGGCCCCGGGGAGCTGTTCTTT. The encoded protein is CASSLTGGPGELFF.

This clonotype was observed a few times. The V gene is TRBV19, the J gene TRBJ2-5; no definite D call. Looked up from germline, CDR1 is LNHDA and CDR2 is SQIVND (reference sequence). This CDR3 comprises 13 residues. Deletions cut 2 bases from V and 5 bases from J, with 9 bases between. This chain's CDR3 is CASSIKGLETQYF. The CDR3 DNA reads TGTGCCAGTAGTATAAAGGGTTTGGAGACCCAGTACTTC.

Written as DNA, the CDR3 is TGTGCCAGCAGCTTAGATCGTAGTGCTGAAACTGAAGCTTTCTTT. This codes for CASSLDRSAETEAFF. This rearrangement joins TRBV11-3 to TRBJ1-1, with unresolved D. Trimming stripped 0 bases from V and 5 bases from J, with 13 bases between. This CDR3 has 15 amino acids. Germline CDR1 is SGHNT and CDR2 is YENEEA.

The chain joins TRBV2 to TRBJ1-6, with TRBD1 matching over 7 bases. Germline trimming cut 3 bases from V and 9 bases from J; bases unmatched to any gene: 5. This CDR3 region has 14 residues. CDR1 and CDR2 from the germline V gene are SNHLY and FYNNEI. DNA for the CDR3: TGTGCCAGCAGTGAGGAAGGGGGCATTTCACCCCTCCACTTT. This sequence encodes CASSEEGGISPLHF.

Turning to this clonotype: This may stem from a read error, because a much larger clone lies one nucleotide away. The chain employs TRBV24-1 and TRBJ2-5, with 12 bases identical to TRBD1. The CDR3 runs 15 residues. V shed 2 bases and J 5 bases; nucleotides not matched to a gene: 2. CDR1 and CDR2 (germline): KGHDR, SFDVKD. CDR3 sequence reads: CATSDSGQGAETQYF. The CDR3 DNA is TGTGCCACCAGTGATTCGGGACAGGGGGCGGAGACCCAGTACTTC.

This clonotype was picked up a small number of times. The chain combines TRBV6-5 with TRBJ1-1, with no clear D. The CDR3 consists of 13 residues. Trimming stripped 2 bases from V and 5 bases from J, with 9 bases between. Germline lookup yields CDR1 MNHEY and CDR2 SVGAGI. The CDR3 nucleotides read TGTGCCAGCAGTTACGAGGGCACGACTGAAGCTTTCTTT. It translates to CASSYEGTTEAFF.

The rearrangement links TRBV11-2 to TRBJ1-6; D is unresolved. Trimming shortened V by 4 bases and J by 6 bases, and 10 bases separated the two germline ends. The CDR3 has 14 amino acids. CDR1 SGHAT and CDR2 FQNNGV come from the germline V gene. The DNA of the CDR3 is TGTGCCAGCAGCTCACAGCGCTTTAATTCACCCCTCCACTTT. Protein product: CASSSQRFNSPLHF.